This T cell receptor (beta chain) stems from a study of a mutant IDH1 vaccine in newly diagnosed glioma. Study details: Those enrolled had earlier been treated with radiotherapy, temozolomide, or both, mostly both.

About this clone: Its antigen is not known.

Time point noted: week 23, last vaccination. Vaccinated patients received 300 ug of mutant IDH1 20-mer peptide per dose, with topical imiquimod. Study-level points and caveats: Patients mounted vaccine-induced immune responses in just over 90% of cases.

Data came from immunoSEQ multiplex PCR; TCRdb stores just in-frame clones and leaves some out. The table includes roughly 50,000 clones, approximately 78% detected once. This sample comprised PBMCs, obtained from a glioma patient whose treatment included an IDH1 peptide vaccine. This clonotype originated in a middle-aged woman with glioma. Some clones in this sample may be carry-over from other donors' samples.

The CDR3 protein is CASRRGEGQSSTDTQYF. Here the CDR3 DNA reads TGTGCCAGTAGAAGAGGGGAGGGACAGTCTAGCACAGATACGCAGTATTTT. The chain uses TRBV19 and TRBJ2-3; D tentatively reads TRBD1 or TRBD2 (7 bases each). This CDR3 contains 17 residues. V lost 6 bases, J lost 0 bases, and 19 bases lay in between. Germline V gene lookup returns CDR1 LNHDA and CDR2 SQIVND (reference sequence).